The 15 T cell receptor beta chains below all came from one sample that was sequenced in a study of technical replicates of blood from a handful of donors. This table comes from immunoSEQ multiplex PCR, and its TCRdb copy is limited to in-frame clones, with some not included. The data hold around 17,000 clones, with 82% observed a single time. Material for sequencing was PBMCs. The receptor set was obtained from a human donor in good health. Some clones in this sample may be carry-over from other donors' samples.

The count of this clone is one. The gene calls are TRBV19 and TRBJ2-2, with TRBD2 matching over 16 bases. This CDR3 is 19 amino acids long. Germline CDR1 LNHDA, CDR2 SQIVND (reference sequence). The V gene end was trimmed by 7 bases and the J gene end by 4 bases; junction bases not matched to a gene: 12. The CDR3 nucleotides are TGTGCCAGTATTCAACACCCGGGACTAGCGGGAGGGCGCACCGGGGAGCTGTTTTTT. Translation gives CASIQHPGLAGGRTGELFF.

This clone appeared a single time. This chain joins TRBV6-6 and TRBJ2-2; D is perhaps TRBD2 (5 bases). CDR3 length: 15 amino acids. Looked up from germline, CDR1 is MNHNY and CDR2 is SVGAGI (reference sequence). The V gene lost 5 bases and the J gene lost 7 bases, with 17 bases spanning the gap. The CDR3 here is CASSRPEVRGGELFF. In DNA, the CDR3 is TGTGCCAGCAGTAGACCTGAGGTTCGGGGCGGGGAGCTGTTTTTT.

V is TRBV5-4 and J is TRBJ2-2; D may be TRBD2 (6 bases). The CDR3 loop spans 14 amino acids. Trimming left V 9 bases short and J 8 bases short, with 20 bases between. Looked up from germline, CDR1 is SGHNT and CDR2 is YYREEE (reference sequence). DNA for the CDR3: TGTGCCACCCAGATGCGGGATACACGTGGGGAGCTGTTTTTT. Its protein product is CATQMRDTRGELFF. Full variable domain (remainder filled in from reference TRBV5-4 and TRBJ2-2): ETGVTQSPTHLIKTRGQQVTLRCSSQSGHNTVSWYQQALGQGPQFIFQYYREEENGRGNFPPRFSGLQFPNYSSELNVNALELDDSALYLCATQMRDTRGELFFGEGSRLTVL.

The chain links TRBV5-1 to TRBJ1-2, with 8 bases matching TRBD1. The V gene's germline CDR1 is SGHRS and CDR2 YFSETQ. This CDR3 contains 17 residues. Trimming removed 3 bases from V and 5 bases from J; junction bases left unmatched: 15. The CDR3 spells CASSSGTTGESAYGYTF. CDR3 nucleotide sequence: TGCGCCAGCAGCTCCGGAACGACAGGGGAGTCGGCGTATGGCTACACCTTC.

This rearrangement joins TRBV11-3 to TRBJ2-7, with 8 bases that match TRBD1. J was trimmed by 2 bases and V by 3 bases; bases with no gene match: 6. This CDR3 contains 15 residues. Germline-derived CDR1 and CDR2 are SGHNT and YENEEA. CDR3 bases: TGTGCCAGCAGCTTCCCAGGACAGGGTGCCTACGAGCAGTACTTC. It translates to CASSFPGQGAYEQYF.

Here the CDR3 reads CASSATAQETQYF. DNA of the CDR3: TGTGCCAGTAGTGCGACAGCCCAAGAGACCCAGTACTTC. The chain recombines TRBV19 with TRBJ2-5; D possibly corresponds to TRBD1 (5 bases). V gave up 5 bases and J gave up 1 base, with 8 bases separating them. Looked up from germline, CDR1 is LNHDA and CDR2 is SQIVND (reference sequence). This CDR3 contains 13 residues.

The V and J genes are TRBV27 and TRBJ1-5; no firm D call. V was cut by 6 bases and J by 2 bases, with 11 bases left in between. This CDR3 has 14 residues. CDR1 MNHEY and CDR2 SMNVEV come from the germline V gene (reference sequence). The CDR3 DNA sequence: TGTGCCAGCAGACGGGATTTTGGCAATCAGCCCCAGCATTTT. This sequence encodes CASRRDFGNQPQHF.

This chain connects TRBV30 to TRBJ1-2, with 7 bases identical to TRBD1. Germline CDR1 is GTSNPN and CDR2 is SVGIG (reference sequence). The CDR3 covers 13 residues. V shed 0 bases, J shed 7 bases, and the junction held 5 bases outside the gene matches. In DNA form, the CDR3 reads TGTGCCTGGAGTGTAAGAGGGGGCTCTGGCTACACCTTC. Its translation is CAWSVRGGSGYTF.

The V and J genes are TRBV19 and TRBJ2-7; a weak D match, TRBD1 (6 bases). Trimming took 5 bases from V and 0 from J, leaving 8 bases between them. Germline V CDR1 and CDR2: LNHDA, SQIVND (reference sequence). The CDR3 runs 13 residues. The DNA for the CDR3 is TGTGCCAGTAGTCCGACAGGCTCCTACGAGCAGTACTTC. This sequence encodes CASSPTGSYEQYF.

V gene TRBV6-5 combines with J gene TRBJ2-5; 7 bases match TRBD1. V shed 3 bases, J shed 7 bases, and the junction held 2 bases outside the gene matches. There are 12 residues in the CDR3. The V gene's germline CDR1 is MNHEY and CDR2 SVGAGI. This CDR3 reads CASSYSGGTQYF. In DNA, the CDR3 is TGTGCCAGCAGTTATTCAGGGGGGACCCAGTACTTC.

This chain connects TRBV11-2 to TRBJ2-1; 7 nucleotides align to TRBD2. Germline loops: CDR1 SGHAT, CDR2 FQNNGV. The CDR3 has 18 amino acids. V shed 5 bases, J shed 1 base, and the junction held 14 bases outside the gene matches. The CDR3 sequence: CASSPRAGLAVSYNEQFF. As DNA, the CDR3 is TGTGCCAGCAGCCCAAGGGCGGGCCTAGCGGTATCCTACAATGAGCAGTTCTTC.

The V and J genes are TRBV5-1 and TRBJ2-2, with TRBD2 matching 8 bases. The CDR3 consists of 15 residues. The V gene's germline CDR1 is SGHRS and CDR2 YFSETQ. With 6 bases clipped from V and 4 bases from J, the junction kept 8 bases outside the gene matches. In nucleotides, the CDR3 is TGCGCCAGCAAGGAGAGCGGGAGTGGCACCGGGGAGCTGTTTTTT. This translates into CASKESGSGTGELFF.

The V gene is TRBV7-8, the J gene TRBJ1-5, with D perhaps matching TRBD1 (6 bases). Germline V gene lookup returns CDR1 SGHVS and CDR2 FQNEAQ. Trimming cost V 5 bases and J 4 bases, with 21 bases left between them. This CDR3 contains 17 residues. The CDR3 DNA is TGTGCCAGCAGCCCTAATTTCGGGAGGGGGTTGAATCAGCCCCAGCATTTT. Amino acid sequence: CASSPNFGRGLNQPQHF. Drawing the rest from reference TRBV7-8 and TRBJ1-5, the complete variable domain is GAGVSQSPRYKVAKRGQDVALRCDPISGHVSLFWYQQALGQGPEFLTYFQNEAQLDKSGLPSDRFFAERPEGSVSTLKIQRTQQEDSAVYLCASSPNFGRGLNQPQHFGDGTRLSIL.

This chain links TRBV30 with TRBJ1-1, with 8 nucleotides matching TRBD1. Germline V lookup: CDR1 GTSNPN, CDR2 SVGIG (reference sequence). Germline trimming cut 0 bases from V and 5 bases from J; bases unmatched to any gene: 8. The CDR3 length is 15 residues. CDR3 loop: CAWSVLGRGRTEAFF. The CDR3 bases are TGTGCCTGGAGTGTACTAGGCAGGGGGCGAACTGAAGCTTTCTTT.

This rearrangement joins TRBV19 to TRBJ2-1; 10 nucleotides align to TRBD2. Germline V gene lookup returns CDR1 LNHDA and CDR2 SQIVND (reference sequence). CDR3 length equals 16 residues. Trimming removed 5 bases from V and 9 bases from J; junction bases left unmatched: 13. The CDR3 reads CASSSETSGLGGEQFF. Written as DNA, the CDR3 is TGTGCCAGTAGTTCGGAGACTAGCGGGTTGGGTGGTGAGCAGTTCTTC.